The 32 T cell receptor beta chains below come from one sample, sequenced in a study of cytomegalovirus exposure and HLA in healthy donors. Amplification used 60 Vbeta primers and 13 Jbeta primers. Profiling relied on immunoSEQ multiplex PCR, and the TCRdb table lists in-frame clones only, not all of them. The data show fewer than 250,000 clones, 60% to 80% seen once. The specimen sequenced was PBMCs. Receptor source: a male donor in good health and CMV-seronegative.

The chain links TRBV7-9 to TRBJ1-1, with D tentatively TRBD1 (5 bases). The CDR3 is 15 amino acids. The V and J ends lost 1 base and 2 bases respectively, with 11 bases between them. Germline V gene lookup returns CDR1 SEHNR and CDR2 FQNEAQ (reference sequence). This CDR3 is CASSLESGKNTEAFF. DNA for the CDR3: TGTGCCAGCAGCTTAGAGTCAGGGAAAAACACTGAAGCTTTCTTT.

The chain links TRBV27 to TRBJ2-7, with 10 positions matching TRBD1. V trimming: 2 bases; J trimming: 5 bases; junction bases outside the gene matches: 3. The CDR3 has 14 residues. Germline values: CDR1 MNHEY, CDR2 SMNVEV (reference sequence). CDR3 bases: TGTGCCAGCAGTTTAACCGGACAGGGGGACGAGCAGTACTTC. Residues: CASSLTGQGDEQYF.

The chain employs TRBV7-2 and TRBJ2-7; 9 positions match TRBD1. The germline CDR1 and CDR2 sequences are SGHTA and FQGNSA. The trim removed 0 bases at V and 1 base at J, leaving 4 bases unmatched. The CDR3 is 16 amino acids. The CDR3: CASSLAPDRGSYEQYF. The CDR3 DNA reads as TGTGCCAGCAGCTTAGCCCCAGACAGGGGGTCCTACGAGCAGTACTTC.

This clone appeared a few times. V and J are TRBV7-9 and TRBJ2-1; D may be TRBD1 (5 bases). V lost 8 bases, J lost 5 bases, and 13 bases lay in between. The CDR3 is made up of 13 amino acids. Germline V lookup: CDR1 SEHNR, CDR2 FQNEAQ (reference sequence). CDR3: CASSQGNNNEQFF. CDR3 nucleotide sequence: TGTGCCAGCTCCCAGGGCAACAACAATGAGCAGTTCTTC.

This sequence joins TRBV25-1 and TRBJ1-6; no definite D call. Germline assignment: CDR1 MGHDK and CDR2 SYGVNS. The CDR3 runs 14 residues. V shed 5 bases and J shed 0 bases, with 5 bases lying between them. In nucleotides, the CDR3 is TGTGCCAGCAGTCGGGGCTCCTATAATTCACCCCTCCACTTT. Translating gives CASSRGSYNSPLHF.

This chain joins TRBV5-6 and TRBJ2-1, with 10 bases lining up with TRBD2. This CDR3 region has 15 residues. V lost 5 bases, J lost 4 bases, and 6 bases stayed unmatched. Germline values: CDR1 SGHDT, CDR2 YYEEEE. CDR3 bases: TGTGCCAGCAGATTCGCACTAGCGGGGTACAATGAGCAGTTCTTC. Its protein product is CASRFALAGYNEQFF.

In regard to this clone: The junction does not match germline at one end; this may be a read error. The V call is TRBV4-2, the J call TRBJ1-1; a possible D gene is TRBD1 (5 bases). The germline gives CDR1 LGHNA, CDR2 YNFKEQ. CDR3 length equals 15 residues. CDR3 sequence (DNA): TGTGCCAGCAGCCAAGTGGGACTAACGAACGCTGAAGCTTTCTTT. This codes for CASSQVGLTNAEAFF.

A single count supports this clone. The chain employs TRBV19 and TRBJ1-5; 8 bases are a match to TRBD1. V was clipped by 7 bases and J by 0 bases; unmatched bases: 5. Germline loops: CDR1 LNHDA, CDR2 SQIVND (reference sequence). This CDR3 is built from 15 residues. The CDR3 is CASNPDRGSNQPQHF. The CDR3, as DNA: TGTGCCAGTAACCCAGACAGGGGTAGCAATCAGCCCCAGCATTTT.

This clone appeared a single time. The chain links TRBV29-1 to TRBJ1-2; the D gene is possibly TRBD1 (5 bases). The CDR3 has 12 amino acids. Germline V gene lookup returns CDR1 SQVTM and CDR2 ANQGSEA. The V end lost 4 bases, the J end lost 7 bases, and 13 bases lay between the germline ends. CDR3 amino acids: CSVVLGGSGYTF. CDR3 in DNA: TGCAGCGTTGTTTTGGGGGGATCTGGCTACACCTTC.

V usage is TRBV20-1 and J usage is TRBJ2-3; TRBD2 matches at 8 bases. There are 10 residues in the CDR3. Germline V CDR1 and CDR2: DFQATT, SNEGSKA (reference sequence). Here the CDR3 reads CSGRADTQYF. In DNA, the CDR3 is TGCAGCGGGAGGGCAGATACGCAGTATTTT.

This chain links TRBV29-1 with TRBJ2-3; no clear D gene. Germline CDR1 and CDR2: SQVTM and ANQGSEA. This CDR3 region has 14 residues. V lost 7 bases and J lost 1, with 15 bases in between. For the CDR3, the DNA is TGCAGCGCCATCCGGGTAGGCGGCACAGATACGCAGTATTTT. It encodes CSAIRVGGTDTQYF.

The chain joins TRBV27 to TRBJ2-1; TRBD2 matches at 7 bases. Germline V gene sequence: CDR1 MNHEY, CDR2 SMNVEV (reference sequence). The CDR3 length is 14 residues. J lost 6 bases, V lost 4 bases, and 6 bases had no gene match. The CDR3 sequence is CASSSAGTLNEQFF. The CDR3 DNA sequence: TGTGCCAGCAGTTCAGCGGGGACCCTCAATGAGCAGTTCTTC.

This clone appeared once. The V gene is TRBV27, the J gene TRBJ2-2, with 7 bases matching TRBD1. J gave up 0 bases and V 4 bases, and 5 bases lay outside the gene matches. The CDR3 runs 16 residues. Per the germline V gene, CDR1 is MNHEY and CDR2 is SMNVEV (reference sequence). The CDR3 DNA is TGTGCCAGCAGTTGGAGGACAGGTTCGAACACCGGGGAGCTGTTTTTT. As protein: CASSWRTGSNTGELFF.

The chain uses TRBV7-9 and TRBJ1-5; D remains unclear. V was cut by 1 base and J by 4 bases, with 8 bases left in between. Germline-derived CDR1 and CDR2 are SEHNR and FQNEAQ (reference sequence). This CDR3 has 14 amino acids. CDR3 DNA: TGTGCCAGCAGCTTAGGGGGAGTTAATCAGCCCCAGCATTTT. As protein: CASSLGGVNQPQHF.

V gene TRBV4-2 combines with J gene TRBJ1-3; D not certain. V was pared by 0 bases and J by 3 bases, with 12 bases between. Germline V gene lookup returns CDR1 LGHNA and CDR2 YNFKEQ. This CDR3 is built from 16 residues. CDR3 in amino acids: CASSQDWQALGNTIYF. DNA of the CDR3: TGTGCCAGCAGCCAAGATTGGCAGGCTCTTGGAAACACCATATATTTT.

The genes are TRBV6-5 and TRBJ1-2; tentatively, D is TRBD1 (6 bases). Deletions cut 6 bases from V and 4 bases from J, with 12 bases between. The CDR3 extends over 13 amino acids. CDR1 is MNHEY and CDR2 is SVGAGI in the germline V gene. The CDR3 region is CASSGRTAYGYTF. CDR3 sequence (DNA): TGTGCCAGCAGCGGGCGGACAGCCTATGGCTACACCTTC.

There are a few counts of this clone. The J gene is TRBJ2-5, the V gene TRBV6-6; 12 bases fit TRBD2. The J call may be mistaken, given a closer DNA end match to TRBJ2-7. The CDR3 sequence is 14 residues long. CDR1 is MNHNY and CDR2 is SVGAGI in the germline V gene (reference sequence). CDR3: CASSRLAGVYEQYF. CDR3 bases: TGTGCCAGCAGTCGACTAGCGGGAGTGTACGAGCAGTACTTC.

The chain recombines TRBV30 with TRBJ2-5, with 9 bases that match TRBD1. Near its end, the DNA agrees better with TRBJ2-7, so the J call may be wrong. The CDR3 spans 13 residues. Germline V CDR1 and CDR2: GTSNPN, SVGIG (reference sequence). In DNA form, the CDR3 reads TGTGCCTGGACCTGGGACAGGGAAGGCGAGCAGTACTTC. It yields the protein CAWTWDREGEQYF.

CDR3 nucleotide sequence: TGTGCCACCTTCCACACTGGCTACACCTTC. It translates to CATFHTGYTF. The chain couples TRBV6-4 to TRBJ1-2; D uncertain. Germline V CDR1 and CDR2: MRHNA, SNTAGT. Deletions cut 10 bases from V and 7 bases from J, with 10 bases between. This CDR3 region has 10 residues.

CDR3 in DNA: TGCGCCAGCAGACAGTATCGATGGGACGAGCAGTACTTC. Translated: CASRQYRWDEQYF. The chain carries TRBV10-2 and TRBJ2-7; D gene unclear. The germline V gene has CDR1 WSHSY and CDR2 SAAADI. The CDR3 sequence is 13 residues long. V gave up 6 bases and J gave up 5 bases, with 14 bases separating them.

The rearrangement uses TRBV5-4 and TRBJ2-5, with TRBD2 identical over 10 bases. The J call may be incorrect, as the DNA end agrees better with TRBJ2-7. CDR3 length: 14 amino acids. The V gene's germline CDR1 is SGHNT and CDR2 YYREEE (reference sequence). The CDR3 loop reads CASSGLAASYEQYF. The CDR3 DNA reads as TGTGCCAGCAGTGGACTAGCGGCTTCCTACGAGCAGTACTTC.

The chain combines TRBV11-3 with TRBJ2-1; 10 bases are shared with TRBD2. CDR3 size: 17 residues. With V trimmed by 5 bases and J by 10 bases, 17 bases remained unmatched. Germline values: CDR1 SGHNT, CDR2 YENEEA. CDR3 sequence (DNA): TGTGCCAGCAGCGCTGAACCGACTAGCGGGCCCGCGGGGGAGCAGTTCTTC. Encoded protein: CASSAEPTSGPAGEQFF.

The genes are TRBV4-1 and TRBJ2-7; 7 bases are a match to TRBD2. Germline V gene data show CDR1 as MGHRA and CDR2 as YSYEKL. V shed 5 bases, J shed 4 bases, and the junction held 8 bases outside the gene matches. The CDR3 covers 14 residues. The CDR3 bases are TGCGCCAGCAGCTGGCGGGGGTTCGGGTACGAGCAGTACTTC. It encodes CASSWRGFGYEQYF.

The chain has TRBV19 and TRBJ2-5; tentatively, D is TRBD1 (6 bases). The CDR3 is 15 residues long. Germline CDR1 and CDR2: LNHDA and SQIVND (reference sequence). V shed 4 bases and J shed 3 bases, with 15 bases lying between them. CDR3 sequence: CASSRGQWGKETQYF. Written as DNA, the CDR3 is TGTGCCAGTAGTAGAGGACAGTGGGGAAAAGAGACCCAGTACTTC.

This chain joins TRBV30 and TRBJ2-2; 7 bases align to TRBD2. The V gene's germline CDR1 is GTSNPN and CDR2 SVGIG (reference sequence). The ends lost 5 bases at V and 3 bases at J; junction bases unmatched: 12. The CDR3 consists of 16 residues. The CDR3 reads CAWVLGGTVDTGELFF. The CDR3 DNA reads as TGTGCCTGGGTCCTCGGGGGGACGGTGGACACCGGGGAGCTGTTTTTT.

This clone was seen a few times. The V gene is TRBV6-5, the J gene TRBJ2-2, with D possibly matching TRBD2 (5 bases). The germline gives CDR1 MNHEY, CDR2 SVGAGI. The V gene lost 5 bases and the J gene lost 3 bases, with 7 bases spanning the gap. The CDR3 runs 13 residues. CDR3 nucleotides: TGTGCCAGCAGTCTTAGCGACACCGGGGAGCTGTTTTTT. Residues: CASSLSDTGELFF.

This clone was picked up a small number of times. The chain uses TRBV7-9 and TRBJ1-4; 7 positions agree with TRBD1. Losses at the gene ends were 5 bases for V and 8 bases for J; bases not matched to a gene: 14. CDR3 size: 16 residues. Per germline, CDR1 SEHNR and CDR2 FQNEAQ (reference sequence). CDR3 DNA: TGTGCCAGCAGCCAACGGGCGACAGGGATCGGGGAAAAACTGTTTTTT. As protein: CASSQRATGIGEKLFF.

The rearrangement joins TRBV6-5 to TRBJ2-2, with 7 bases identical to TRBD1. Germline V gene data show CDR1 as MNHEY and CDR2 as SVGAGI. The V gene end was trimmed by 6 bases and the J gene end by 6 bases; junction bases not matched to a gene: 10. This CDR3 is 15 amino acids long. CDR3 amino acids: CASRTRQGAAGELFF. DNA of the CDR3: TGTGCCAGCAGGACCCGACAGGGAGCGGCCGGGGAGCTGTTTTTT.

The V gene is TRBV5-6, the J gene TRBJ1-1; maybe TRBD1 (5 bases). This CDR3 is 14 amino acids long. Trimming took off 0 bases at V and 1 base at J, with 7 bases between the two ends. The germline V gene encodes CDR1 SGHDT and CDR2 YYEEEE. The CDR3 protein is CASSLATGNTEAFF. For the CDR3, the DNA is TGTGCCAGCAGCTTGGCAACAGGGAACACTGAAGCTTTCTTT.

The V and J genes are TRBV5-1 and TRBJ1-5; D not certain. The V end lost 2 bases, the J end lost 5 bases, and 11 bases lay between the germline ends. Germline CDR1 and CDR2: SGHRS and YFSETQ. There are 14 residues in the CDR3. CDR3 loop: CASSFSGRDQPQHF. For the CDR3, the DNA is TGCGCCAGCAGCTTTTCGGGAAGGGATCAGCCCCAGCATTTT.

This rearrangement joins TRBV5-1 to TRBJ2-1; the D gene is possibly TRBD2 (6 bases). Germline lookup yields CDR1 SGHRS and CDR2 YFSETQ. The CDR3 is 13 residues long. Deletions cut 0 bases from V and 6 bases from J, with 7 bases between. CDR3 nucleotide sequence: TGCGCCAGCAGCTTGGTGACTAGCAATGAGCAGTTCTTC. Protein sequence: CASSLVTSNEQFF.

The table lists this clone with a few counts. This rearrangement joins TRBV7-2 to TRBJ2-5; 7 nucleotides agree with TRBD2. The assigned J gene may be wrong: the sequence end matches TRBJ2-7 better. This CDR3 is built from 14 residues. The V gene's germline CDR1 is SGHTA and CDR2 FQGNSA. DNA for the CDR3: TGTGCCAGCAGCTCTGGACTAGGGTACTACGAGCAGTACTTC. Its translation: CASSSGLGYYEQYF.